This TCR beta chain was recovered during a study of cytomegalovirus exposure and HLA in healthy donors. A multiplex PCR was run with 60 Vbeta primers and 13 Jbeta primers. In the authors' workflow: Unique TCR beta chains totaled 65 million to 95 million in a later count, with roughly 10 million of them shared. Produced via immunoSEQ multiplex PCR; TCRdb's table is partial and in-frame only. V, J and clone size were drawn from that table, and D and trimming were deduced from the DNA. The sample contains roughly 200,000 clones, 80% to 90% of which appear only once. At sampling all donors were nominally healthy, likely with unrecorded immune exposures. Findings and limits, study-wide: Previous analysis showed most TCR beta V segments were productive about 90% or about 30% of the time. Owing to their indistinguishability, certain V segments, notably TRBV6-2 and TRBV6-3, were excluded.

Germline lookup yields CDR1 SGHRS and CDR2 YFSETQ. This CDR3 has 18 amino acids. V was clipped by 1 base and J by 0 bases; unmatched bases: 10. As concerns this clone: The antigen remains unidentified.

V and J are TRBV5-1 and TRBJ1-1; 9 bases align to TRBD1. The source material was PBMCs. The source of this sequence is a man in his thirties or forties in good health and CMV-seronegative. CDR3 DNA: TGCGCCAGCAGCTTGAAGGAGACAGGGGGTTCTATGAACACTGAAGCTTTCTTT. Its protein product is CASSLKETGGSMNTEAFF.